This TCR beta chain stems from a study of blood T cell repertoires in COVID-19. V was pared by 5 bases and J by 7 bases, with 3 bases of the junction left unmatched. Germline V CDR1 and CDR2: SEHNR, FQNEAQ (reference sequence). There are 13 residues in the CDR3. Assay: immunoSEQ multiplex PCR; the TCRdb copy retains only in-frame clones and omits some. The sample consists of 120,000 or so clones, roughly nine tenths of them appearing once. The V and J genes are TRBV7-9 and TRBJ2-1, with 9 nucleotides matching TRBD1. The TCR sequence derives from a man between 50 and 59 years old with active COVID-19. Sequencing was performed on peripheral blood. CDR3 loop: CASSRGQGNEQFF. The DNA for the CDR3 is TGTGCCAGCAGCAGGGGACAGGGTAATGAGCAGTTCTTC. The full variable domain, with the rest looked up from reference TRBV7-9 and TRBJ2-1, is DTGVSQNPRHKITKRGQNVTFRCDPISEHNRLYWYRQTLGQGPEFLTYFQNEAQLEKSRLLSDRFSAERPKGSFSTLEIQRTEQGDSAMYLCASSRGQGNEQFFGPGTRLTVL.